The 8 T cell receptor beta chains below come from one sample, sequenced in a study of blood T cell repertoires in COVID-19. Using immunoSEQ multiplex PCR, the repertoire was profiled, and TCRdb retains in-frame clones only, with some absent. The sample includes fewer than 80,000 clones, roughly nine tenths seen only once; the top ten take around 2.5%. Input material: peripheral blood. All receptors come from a human donor in a cohort sampled during active COVID-19.

The gene calls are TRBV9 and TRBJ2-7, with TRBD2 matching 14 bases. The V and J ends lost 3 bases and 2 bases, in that order; junction bases with no gene match: 4. The CDR3 runs 16 residues. Germline CDR1 is SGDLS and CDR2 is YYNGEE. In DNA form, the CDR3 reads TGTGCCAGCAGCGCCGGGACTAGCGGGAGTGCCTACGAGCAGTACTTC. Residues: CASSAGTSGSAYEQYF.

V usage is TRBV7-2 and J usage is TRBJ1-2; 8 nucleotides align to TRBD1. Per the germline V gene, CDR1 is SGHTA and CDR2 is FQGNSA. V gave up 5 bases and J gave up 10 bases; unmatched junction bases: 12. The CDR3 is 14 amino acids. The CDR3 nucleotides are TGTGCCAGCAGCGCCTCCCGGGACAGGACAGACTACACCTTC. Translation gives CASSASRDRTDYTF.

V and J are TRBV5-4 and TRBJ2-7; D gene unclear. The germline CDR1 and CDR2 sequences are SGHNT and YYREEE (reference sequence). Trimming removed 0 bases at V and 2 bases at J, with 15 bases between. The CDR3 is made up of 16 amino acids. The CDR3 bases are TGTGCCAGCAGCTTGGCTGGCGGCATCCGCACCTACGAGCAGTACTTC. It encodes CASSLAGGIRTYEQYF.

The chain recombines TRBV7-2 with TRBJ2-7; TRBD2 matches 10 bases. The CDR3 loop spans 15 amino acids. Germline V gene sequence: CDR1 SGHTA, CDR2 FQGNSA. The J segment lost 6 bases and the V segment lost 1 base, leaving 6 bases of the junction unmatched. The CDR3 spells CASSLGGLAGVEQYF. CDR3 DNA: TGTGCCAGCAGCTTAGGAGGGCTAGCGGGGGTCGAGCAGTACTTC.

The rearrangement uses TRBV5-6 and TRBJ2-3, with 8 bases aligning to TRBD1. This CDR3 comprises 17 residues. CDR1 is SGHDT and CDR2 is YYEEEE in the germline V gene. V lost 4 bases, J lost 2 bases, and 12 bases stayed unmatched. CDR3 residues: CASSPPGGPGLTDTQYF. CDR3 bases: TGTGCCAGCAGCCCGCCAGGGGGCCCGGGACTCACAGATACGCAGTATTTT.

J is TRBJ2-3 and V is TRBV28; D ambiguous. Germline V gene lookup returns CDR1 MDHEN and CDR2 SYDVKM. Trimming cost V 6 bases and J 0 bases, with 4 bases left between them. The CDR3 spans 12 residues. The CDR3 sequence is CASSGSTDTQYF. In nucleotides, the CDR3 is TGTGCCAGCAGCGGGAGCACAGATACGCAGTATTTT.

The chain couples TRBV27 to TRBJ1-2; D might be TRBD1 (5 bases). The V and J ends lost 8 bases and 4 bases respectively, with 8 bases between them. CDR1 MNHEY and CDR2 SMNVEV come from the germline V gene (reference sequence). This CDR3 comprises 11 residues. The chain's CDR3 is CASGGGYGYTF. CDR3 DNA sequence: TGTGCCAGCGGGGGGGGCTATGGCTACACCTTC.

The V call is TRBV4-1, the J call TRBJ2-2; D might be TRBD2 (5 bases). The CDR3 spans 18 residues. Germline assignment: CDR1 MGHRA and CDR2 YSYEKL. The germline V and J ends were trimmed by 0 bases and 1 base, with 15 bases remaining between them. The CDR3 loop is CASSQDTVGLKNTGELFF. The CDR3, as DNA: TGCGCCAGCAGCCAAGATACGGTCGGACTGAAGAACACCGGGGAGCTGTTTTTT.